Given below is one TCR beta chain in context. Its antigen is undetermined. This table comes from immunoSEQ multiplex PCR, and its TCRdb copy is limited to in-frame clones, with some not included. The table has more than 85,000 clones, roughly four fifths seen once. The entry originates in a study of graft-versus-host responses after intestinal transplantation. Across the whole study: Isolated intestinal, liver-intestinal, or multivisceral transplants were what recipients had.

Study-wide points: There was an association between peak levels of circulating GvH clones and early post-transplant HvG declines. High graft-versus-host to host-versus-graft clonal ratios were found in allografts of patients who had graft-donor T cell macrochimerism.

The sequence derives from a human donor who received an intestinal transplant. This specimen consisted of unstimulated CD4+ T cells sorted from spleen or lymph node cells, obtained before intestinal transplant.

CDR3 amino acids: CASSSSGRTDTQYF. The CDR3 DNA reads TGTGCCAGCAGCAGTAGCGGGAGAACAGATACGCAGTATTTT. The chain has TRBV7-3 and TRBJ2-3; 9 bases are shared with TRBD2. Losses at the gene ends were 5 bases for V and 3 bases for J; bases not matched to a gene: 3. CDR3 size: 14 residues. Per the germline V gene, CDR1 is SGHTA and CDR2 is FQGTGA. The full variable domain, rest sourced from reference TRBV7-3 and TRBJ2-3, is GAGVSQTPSNKVTEKGKYVELRCDPISGHTALYWYRQSLGQGPEFLIYFQGTGAADDSGLPNDRFFAVRPEGSVSTLKIQRTERGDSAVYLCASSSSGRTDTQYFGPGTRLTVL.